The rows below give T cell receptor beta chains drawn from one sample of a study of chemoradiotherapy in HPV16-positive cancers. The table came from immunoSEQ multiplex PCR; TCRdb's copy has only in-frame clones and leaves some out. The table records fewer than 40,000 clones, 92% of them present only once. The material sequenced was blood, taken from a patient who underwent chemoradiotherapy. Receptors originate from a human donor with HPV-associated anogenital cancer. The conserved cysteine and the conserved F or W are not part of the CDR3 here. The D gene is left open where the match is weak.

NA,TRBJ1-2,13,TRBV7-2,ASGSPHRVGYGYT
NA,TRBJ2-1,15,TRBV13,ASSPQGFFRANNEQF
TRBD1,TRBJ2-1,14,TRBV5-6,ASSALGQSSYNEQF
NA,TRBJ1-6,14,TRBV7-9,ASSLGGWRSNSPLH
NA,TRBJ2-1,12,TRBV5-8,ASSLLWGQHEQF
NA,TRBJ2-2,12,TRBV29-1,SVVSGINTGELF
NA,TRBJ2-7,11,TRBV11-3,ATSQGTDGEQY
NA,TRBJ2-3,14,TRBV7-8,ASRTGGGGPADTQY
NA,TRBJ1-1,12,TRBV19,ASSIRLANTEAF
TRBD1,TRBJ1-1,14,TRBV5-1,ASSLNPGTGRTEAF
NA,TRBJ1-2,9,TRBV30,AWSVLAGYT
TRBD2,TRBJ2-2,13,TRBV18,ASSPVTSEAGELF
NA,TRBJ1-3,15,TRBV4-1,ASSHATTGLSGNTIY
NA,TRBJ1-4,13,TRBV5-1,ASNFGPGGGEKLF
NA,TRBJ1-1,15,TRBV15,ATSRAPSTGVNTEAF
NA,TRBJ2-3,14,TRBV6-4,ASSDSLSSATDTQY
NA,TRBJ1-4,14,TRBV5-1,ASSSHEGGTNEKLF
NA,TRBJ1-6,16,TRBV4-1,ASSQDQVADLGNSPLH
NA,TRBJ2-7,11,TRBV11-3,ASSGTAPYEQY
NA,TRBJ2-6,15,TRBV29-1,SVEGNLGISGANVLT
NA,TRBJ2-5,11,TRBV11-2,ASSLDIGETQY
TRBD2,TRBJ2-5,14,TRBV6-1,ASSEYRASGYRTQY
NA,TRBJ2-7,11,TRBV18,ASSLSLSYEQY
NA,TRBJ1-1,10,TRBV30,AWKQGNTEAF
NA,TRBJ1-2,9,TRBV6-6,ASTPDIGYT
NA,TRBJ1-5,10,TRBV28,ASTLVGQPQH
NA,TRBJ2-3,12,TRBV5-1,ASSLAQIDGTQY
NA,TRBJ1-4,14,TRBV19,ASRGVTGNSAEKLF
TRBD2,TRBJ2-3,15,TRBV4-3,ASSQVIAGGMSDTQY
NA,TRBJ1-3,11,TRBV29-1,SIQGLSGNTIY
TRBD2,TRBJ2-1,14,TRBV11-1,ASSQRGGRSYNEQF
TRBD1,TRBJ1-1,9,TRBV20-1,SGDRATEAF
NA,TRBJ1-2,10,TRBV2,ASSDTVYGYT
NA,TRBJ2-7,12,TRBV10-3,AISVGRGAYEQY
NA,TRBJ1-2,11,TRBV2,ASTPGREVGYT
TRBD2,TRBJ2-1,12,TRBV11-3,ASSFSLGGREQF
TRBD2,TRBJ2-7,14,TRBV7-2,ASSPRTSGGNYEQY
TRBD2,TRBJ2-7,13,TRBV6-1,ASSVPGLGGGVQY
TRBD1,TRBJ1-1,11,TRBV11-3,ASSSGQGTEAF
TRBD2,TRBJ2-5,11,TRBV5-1,ASSAGLRGTQY
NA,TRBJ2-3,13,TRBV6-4,ASSDGEGGSSGQY
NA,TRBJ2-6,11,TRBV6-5,AIRSSGANVLT
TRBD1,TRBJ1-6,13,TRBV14,ASSQVTGAGSPLH